The T cell receptor beta chain under discussion was sequenced for a study of post-analysis software for immune sequencing data. General observations from the study: Under the F measure, samples that were prepared in one batch clustered strongly together. Higher frequency in patients than in controls was seen for roughly five TRBV segments, with TRBV5-6, TRBV5-1 and TRBV20-1 among them.

Germline assignment: CDR1 MNHEY and CDR2 SVGEGT. V was clipped by 2 bases and J by 11 bases, with 18 bases between them. The CDR3 runs 14 residues. This clonotype was detected only a few times. What it binds is unknown. Unique molecular identifiers had been added to the TCR beta cDNA libraries. TCRdb reprocessed the PCR reads via MiXCR and lists one record per CDR3 protein. The sample has about 430,000 distinct CDR3 sequences, about 39% seen once. This TCR came from a girl aged 2 to 10 with multiple sclerosis. This chain connects TRBV6-2 or TRBV6-3 to TRBJ2-5; D perhaps matches TRBD2 (7 bases). The source material was blood. CDR3 bases: TGTGCCAGCAGTTACGGACTAAGGGGGGGAGAGCAGTACTTC. This sequence encodes CASSYGLRGGEQYF.